This entry lists 4 T cell receptor beta chains sequenced from one sample in a study of response to subunit inactivated influenza vaccine (dated by TCRdb to the late 2010s). Library preparation employed RT-PCR. The run used an Illumina HiSeq 2500. In-frame beta chains were kept once TCRdb had trimmed the public reads at Q25 with fastp and called clones with MiXCR. Each record represents a unique CDR3 protein, reported with the most common genes and DNA among its rows. The sample includes 650,000 to 800,000 distinct CDR3 sequences, with approximately 15% observed a single time. The top ten clonotypes cover 5.5% to 8% of the sample. Source: PBMCs from blood, taken 14 to 15 days before vaccination. The receptor source for this set is a man aged 50 or older who received an inactivated influenza vaccine. Donor details come from another sample of the same person, matched by shared clones.

The chain is built from TRBV12-3 or TRBV12-4 and TRBJ2-6; D gene ambiguous. Trimming shortened V by 6 bases and J by 5 bases, and 8 bases separated the two germline ends. CDR3 length: 13 amino acids. The CDR3 nucleotides read TGTGCCAGCAGCCCCGATTGGGCCAACGTCCTGACTTTC. This gives the protein CASSPDWANVLTF.

The sample holds one count of this clonotype. The chain carries TRBV20-1 and TRBJ2-7; 9 positions agree with TRBD2. CDR3 size: 15 residues. J lost 1 base, V lost 0 bases, and 4 bases had no gene match. CDR1 and CDR2 from the germline V gene are DFQATT and SNEGSKA (reference sequence). CDR3 residues: CSARDQTSGSYEQYF. CDR3 nucleotides: TGCAGTGCTAGAGATCAGACTAGCGGATCCTACGAGCAGTACTTC.

This clonotype was detected a few times. This rearrangement joins TRBV12-3 or TRBV12-4 to TRBJ2-5; 8 bases map to TRBD2. V was pared by 4 bases and J by 1 base, with 11 bases of the junction left unmatched. This CDR3 has 17 residues. The DNA for the CDR3 is TGTGCCAGCAGTTCTCCTCGGCGGGGGGCCTCCCAAGAGACCCAGTACTTC. It is translated as CASSSPRRGASQETQYF.

The chain combines TRBV5-1 with TRBJ1-6, with D unresolved. V lost 0 bases, J lost 5 bases, and 6 bases lay in between. The CDR3 covers 14 residues. Per germline, CDR1 SGHRS and CDR2 YFSETQ. CDR3 sequence: CASSLGHDNSPLHF. The CDR3, as DNA: TGCGCCAGCAGCTTGGGACACGATAATTCACCCCTCCACTTT.